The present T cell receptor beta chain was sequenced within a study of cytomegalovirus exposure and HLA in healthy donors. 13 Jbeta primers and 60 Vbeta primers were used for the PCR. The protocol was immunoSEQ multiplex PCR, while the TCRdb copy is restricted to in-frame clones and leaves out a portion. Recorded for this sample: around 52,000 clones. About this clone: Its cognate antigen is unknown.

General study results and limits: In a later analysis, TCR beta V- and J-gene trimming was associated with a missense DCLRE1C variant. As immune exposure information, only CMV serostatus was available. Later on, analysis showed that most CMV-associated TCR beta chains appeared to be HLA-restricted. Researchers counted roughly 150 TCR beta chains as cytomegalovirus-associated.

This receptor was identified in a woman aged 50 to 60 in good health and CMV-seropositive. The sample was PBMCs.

CDR3 sequence (DNA): TGTGCCAGCAGTGGTACAGGGGGCGCCAAAAACATTCAGTACTTC. Translated: CASSGTGGAKNIQYF. The rearrangement links TRBV25-1 to TRBJ2-4; TRBD1 matches at 9 bases. This CDR3 spans 15 amino acids. The V segment lost 4 bases and the J segment 1 base; nucleotides outside the gene matches: 2. Germline loops: CDR1 MGHDK, CDR2 SYGVNS.